A selection of T cell receptor beta chains follows, all from one sample in a study of vaccination effects on CD4 cells after COVID-19. Antigen specificity for these receptors is unknown. Method: immunoSEQ multiplex PCR; TCRdb's copy keeps in-frame clones and lacks some. Among tens of thousands of clones listed, about four fifths were seen once. The input for sequencing was CD4+ T cells from PBMCs cultured with HCoV-OC43 spike peptides, taken before COVID-19 vaccination. All receptors come from a human donor who received a COVID-19 vaccine. Both conserved end residues are trimmed from each CDR3.

V	J	CDR3
TRBV6-1	TRBJ2-3	ASSEQRGDTQY
TRBV10-3	TRBJ2-3	AIKPTSGGADTQY
TRBV5-1	TRBJ2-3	ASRRDLDPGDTQY
TRBV30	TRBJ2-3	AWKWGRGTDTQY
TRBV9	TRBJ1-2	ASSATGDGGYT
TRBV9	TRBJ1-4	ASSAGQGLTGNEKLF
TRBV7-6	TRBJ2-6	ASNTPLKGLGANVLT
TRBV5-1	TRBJ1-2	ASSTNTGGGYT
TRBV2	TRBJ2-3	ASSKGTSGTDTQY
TRBV7-3	TRBJ2-1	ASSLTRTYNEQF
TRBV7-2	TRBJ1-1	ASSVLRDSDEAF
TRBV5-4	TRBJ2-2	ASSLAGVYTGELF
TRBV7-9	TRBJ2-2	ASRNGQGRLNTGELF
TRBV5-1	TRBJ2-3	ASSLVAGTRPDTQY
TRBV11-1	TRBJ2-1	ASSYLAGGYNEQF
TRBV20-1	TRBJ1-2	SARGYT
TRBV5-1	TRBJ1-6	ASRGEGGNSPLH
TRBV5-1	TRBJ1-2	ASRLAQGSAGYT
TRBV4-1	TRBJ2-5	ASSDRPTGQETQY
TRBV18	TRBJ2-6	ASSPGTVSSGANVLT
TRBV29-1	TRBJ2-1	SALPDSGFYNEQF
TRBV28	TRBJ2-4	ASKGGGAKNIQY
TRBV24-1	TRBJ2-2	ATSDPPATGELF
TRBV7-3	TRBJ2-5	ASSPKRGAEETQY
TRBV6-1	TRBJ1-3	ASRETTGYSGNTIY
TRBV5-1	TRBJ2-3	ASSFSGGTDTQY
TRBV3-1/TRBV3-2	TRBJ1-6	ASSDRGTGPSPLH
TRBV5-4	TRBJ2-5	ATSTGKGQETQY
TRBV11-2	TRBJ2-2	ASSFAGGGELF
TRBV5-1	TRBJ2-5	ASSLWLAGGLSETQY
TRBV3-1/TRBV3-2	TRBJ2-5	ASSRRRQRGETQY
TRBV5-1	TRBJ1-3	ASSDIRRESGNTIY
TRBV6-2/TRBV6-3	TRBJ2-5	ASSYFGQGKETQY
TRBV2	TRBJ2-5	ASSDWAGGLETQY
TRBV29-1	TRBJ1-3	SVQAGISGNTIY
TRBV27	TRBJ1-1	ASSPFSNTEAF
TRBV5-1	TRBJ2-3	ASSFQVGQGNYNTQY
TRBV6-5	TRBJ1-5	ASREYTGNQPQH
TRBV5-1	TRBJ2-5	ASSQGGETQY
TRBV5-6	TRBJ1-2	ASSLSRIYGYT
TRBV6-6	TRBJ2-3	ASRGAAADTQY
TRBV18	TRBJ1-2	ASSLRQGLSANYGYT
TRBV19	TRBJ1-4	ASRAGGGTNEKLF
TRBV7-8	TRBJ1-2	ASSLEFYSNYGYT